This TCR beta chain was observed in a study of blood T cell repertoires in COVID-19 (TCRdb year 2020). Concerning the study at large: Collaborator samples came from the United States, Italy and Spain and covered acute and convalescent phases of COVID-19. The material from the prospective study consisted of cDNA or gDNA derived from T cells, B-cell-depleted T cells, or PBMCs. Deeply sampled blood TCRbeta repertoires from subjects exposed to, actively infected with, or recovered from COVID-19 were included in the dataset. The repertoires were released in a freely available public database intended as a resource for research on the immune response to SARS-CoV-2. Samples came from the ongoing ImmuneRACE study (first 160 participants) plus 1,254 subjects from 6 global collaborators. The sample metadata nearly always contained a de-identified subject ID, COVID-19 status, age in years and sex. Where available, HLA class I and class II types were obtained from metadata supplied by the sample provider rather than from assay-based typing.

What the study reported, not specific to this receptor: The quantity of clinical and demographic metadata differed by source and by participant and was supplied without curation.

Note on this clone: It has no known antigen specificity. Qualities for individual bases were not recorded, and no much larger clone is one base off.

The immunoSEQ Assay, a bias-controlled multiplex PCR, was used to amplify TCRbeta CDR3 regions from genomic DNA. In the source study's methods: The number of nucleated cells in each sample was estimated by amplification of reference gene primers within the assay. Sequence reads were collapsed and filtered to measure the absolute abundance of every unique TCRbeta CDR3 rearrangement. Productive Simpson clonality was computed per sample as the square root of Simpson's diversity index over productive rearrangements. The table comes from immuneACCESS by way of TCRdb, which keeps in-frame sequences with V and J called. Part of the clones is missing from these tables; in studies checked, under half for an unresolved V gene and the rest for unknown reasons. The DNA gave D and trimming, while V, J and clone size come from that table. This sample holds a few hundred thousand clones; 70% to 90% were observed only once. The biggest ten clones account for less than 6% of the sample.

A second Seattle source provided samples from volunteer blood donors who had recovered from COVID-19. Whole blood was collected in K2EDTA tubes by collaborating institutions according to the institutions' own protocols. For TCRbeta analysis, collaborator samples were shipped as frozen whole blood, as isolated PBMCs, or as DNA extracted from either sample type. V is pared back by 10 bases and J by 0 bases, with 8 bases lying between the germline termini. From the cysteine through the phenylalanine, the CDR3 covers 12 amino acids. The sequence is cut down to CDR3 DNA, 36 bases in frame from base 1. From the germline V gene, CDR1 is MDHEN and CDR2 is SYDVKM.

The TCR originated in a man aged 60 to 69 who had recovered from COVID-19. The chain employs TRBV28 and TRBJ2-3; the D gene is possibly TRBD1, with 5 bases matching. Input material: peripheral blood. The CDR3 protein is CATGSSTDTQYF. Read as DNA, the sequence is TGTGCCACAGGGTCTAGCACAGATACGCAGTATTTT. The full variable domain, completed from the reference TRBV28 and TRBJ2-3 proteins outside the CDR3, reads DVKVTQSSRYLVKRTGEKVFLECVQDMDHENMFWYRQDPGLGLRLIYFSYDVKMKEKGDIPEGYSVSREKKERFSLILESASTNQTSMYLCATGSSTDTQYFGPGTRLTVL.